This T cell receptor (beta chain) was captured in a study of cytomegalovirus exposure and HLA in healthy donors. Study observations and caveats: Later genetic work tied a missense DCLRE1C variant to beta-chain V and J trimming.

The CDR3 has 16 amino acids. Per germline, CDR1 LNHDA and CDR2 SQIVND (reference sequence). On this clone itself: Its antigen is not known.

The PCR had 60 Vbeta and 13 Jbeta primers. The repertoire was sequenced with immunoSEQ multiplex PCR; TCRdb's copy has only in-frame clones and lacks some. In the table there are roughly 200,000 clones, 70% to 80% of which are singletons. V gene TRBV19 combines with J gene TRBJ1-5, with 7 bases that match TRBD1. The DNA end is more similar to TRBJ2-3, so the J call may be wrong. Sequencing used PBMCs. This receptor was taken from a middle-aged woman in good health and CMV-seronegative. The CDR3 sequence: CASRRRQGRVGQPQYF. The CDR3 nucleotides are TGTGCCAGTAGACGCAGACAGGGAAGGGTCGGTCAGCCCCAGTATTTT.